This TCR beta chain was identified during a study of spatial heterogeneity in lung cancer. About the study: An average of more than ten raw reads was observed per unique TCR and UMI combination.

This clonotype turned up a few times. Its antigen is still unknown. This CDR3 region has 15 residues. The J segment lost 4 bases and the V segment lost 7 bases, leaving 10 bases of the junction unmatched. Germline loops: CDR1 MDHEN, CDR2 SYDVKM. The time point: blood at routine non-recurrence follow-up after resection. Whole RNA was taken from tumor, nontumor lung or frozen PBMC; it was then sequenced unsorted. Every TCR cDNA molecule carried a tag that served as a unique molecular identifier. TCRdb reprocessed the 5' RACE reads with MiXCR, giving one entry per CDR3 protein. There are roughly 120,000 distinct CDR3 sequences in the sample; 10% to 15% occur only once, and roughly 17% lies in the top ten. Study-level findings and limits: More often at tumor resection than at routine follow-up, ubiquitous expanded tumor TCRs were detected in the blood.

The material sequenced was PBMCs, taken at follow-up. This rearrangement joins TRBV28 to TRBJ2-5, with 9 bases fitting TRBD1. The TCR originated in a male donor with early-stage non-small cell lung cancer. CDR3 amino acids: CASTRTGTGRETQYF. The CDR3 DNA reads as TGTGCCAGCACTCGTACCGGGACAGGGAGAGAGACCCAGTACTTC.